This TCR beta chain was documented in a study of T cells in localized non-small cell lung cancer. Study conclusions and caveats: Longer overall survival associated with higher blood T cell density; shorter survival with higher adjacent-lung clonality. Sequencing involved a lone tumor region, leaving heterogeneity possible. Adjacent lung was found to contain a median approximately 62 of the top 100 tumor clones.

The table came from immunoSEQ multiplex PCR; TCRdb's copy has only in-frame clones and leaves some out. The table records just under 20,000 clones, approximately 80% of them present only once. Germline V CDR1 and CDR2: LGHNT, FRNRAP. V shed 3 bases, J shed 3 bases, and the junction held 6 bases outside the gene matches. CDR3 length: 16 residues. A note on this clone: Its cognate antigen is unknown.

The sample here was peripheral blood, taken before any cancer treatment. V and J are TRBV12-5 and TRBJ2-1; 9 bases align to TRBD2. The sequence derives from a man aged 35 to 69 with stage I lung adenocarcinoma. The CDR3: CASGFARLADYNEQFF. The DNA for the CDR3 is TGTGCTAGTGGTTTCGCCAGACTAGCGGACTACAATGAGCAGTTCTTC.